The clone carrying this T cell receptor (beta chain) was seen more than once but under ten times. What it binds is not known. Single viable CD3+CD4+CD8-CD45RO+ cells were sorted as the memory CD4+ T cells. CMV serostatus came from serum IgG against pp150, pp28, p38, p52. The data are from a study of memory CD4+ T cells and cytomegalovirus serostatus. Study information: This sample comes from healthy Belgian adults, roughly 9 CMV seropositive, under 25 seronegative.

Regarding the study as a whole: Suggested: most of the CMV-linked TCR signature lies in CD4+ memory cells.

Per the germline V gene, CDR1 is SGDLS and CDR2 is YYNGEE. CDR3 size: 15 residues. J lost 5 bases, V lost 0 bases, and 6 bases had no gene match. Original analysis: After removing out-of-frame reads, around 2,100,000 distinct TCRbeta sequences remained. TCRdb's copy holds only in-frame clones and misses some; the assay was immunoSEQ multiplex PCR. The D gene and trimming were derived from the DNA, and the V and J assignments and clone size from that table. Here the sample spans tens of thousands of clones, around 80% being singletons. Source material: memory CD4+ T cells from blood. J is TRBJ1-1 and V is TRBV9; 8 nucleotides match TRBD1. This clonotype was obtained from an adult in good health and CMV-seronegative. CDR3 coding DNA: TGTGCCAGCAGCGTAGCCGGACAGGGTTGGACTGAAGCTTTCTTT. It specifies CASSVAGQGWTEAFF.